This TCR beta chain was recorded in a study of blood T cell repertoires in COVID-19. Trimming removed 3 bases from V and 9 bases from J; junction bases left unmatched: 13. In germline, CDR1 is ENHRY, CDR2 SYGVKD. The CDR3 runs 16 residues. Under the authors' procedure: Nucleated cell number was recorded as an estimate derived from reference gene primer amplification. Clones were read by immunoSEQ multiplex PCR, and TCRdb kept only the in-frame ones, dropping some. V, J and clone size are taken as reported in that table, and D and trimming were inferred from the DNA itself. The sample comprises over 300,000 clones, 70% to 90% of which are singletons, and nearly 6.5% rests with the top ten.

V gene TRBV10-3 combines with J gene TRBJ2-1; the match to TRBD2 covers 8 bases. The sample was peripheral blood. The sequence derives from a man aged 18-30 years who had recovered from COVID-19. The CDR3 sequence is CAISDGGGGKWAEQFF. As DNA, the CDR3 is TGTGCCATCAGTGATGGAGGCGGGGGGAAGTGGGCTGAGCAGTTCTTC.